The TCR beta chain described here comes from a study of human T cells and chemical hapten exposure. Germline CDR1 reads LGHNA; CDR2 reads YSLEER. This CDR3 comprises 15 residues. V was clipped by 0 bases and J by 5 bases, with 14 bases between them. As to time point: patch test 1, 2 weeks after DPC sensitization. The treatment here: therapeutic diphenylcyclopropenone sensitization with weekly scalp DPC. Each CDR3 protein is one row after TCRdb ran MiXCR on the RACE reads. Of about 360,000 distinct CDR3 sequences listed, 4% to 5.5% are singletons. The chain couples TRBV4-3 to TRBJ2-7; weak D call: TRBD1 (6 bases). This sequence originates from a woman aged 45 to 65 with alopecia areata. Some clones in this sample may be carry-over from other donors' samples. Source: whole blood, taken in connection with sensitization to the hapten diphenylcyclopropenone (DPC). CDR3 in amino acids: CASSQDRRRGHEQYF. CDR3 nucleotide sequence: TGCGCCAGCAGCCAAGATAGGCGCAGGGGACACGAGCAGTACTTC.